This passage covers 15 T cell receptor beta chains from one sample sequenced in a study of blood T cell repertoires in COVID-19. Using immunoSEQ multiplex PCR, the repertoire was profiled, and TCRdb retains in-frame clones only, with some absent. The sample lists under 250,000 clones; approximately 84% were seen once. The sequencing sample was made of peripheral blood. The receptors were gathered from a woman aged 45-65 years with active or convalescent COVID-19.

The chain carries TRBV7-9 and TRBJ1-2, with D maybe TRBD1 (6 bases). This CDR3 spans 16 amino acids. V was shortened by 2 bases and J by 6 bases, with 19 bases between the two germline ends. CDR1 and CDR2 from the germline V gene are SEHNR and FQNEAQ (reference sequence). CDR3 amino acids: CASSLNTGGTGHGYTF. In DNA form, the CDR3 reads TGTGCCAGCAGCTTAAATACGGGGGGAACAGGGCATGGCTACACCTTC.

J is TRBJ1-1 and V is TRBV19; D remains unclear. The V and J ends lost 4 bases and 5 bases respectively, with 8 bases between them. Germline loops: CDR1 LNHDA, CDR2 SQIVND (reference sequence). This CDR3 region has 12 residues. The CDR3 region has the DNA TGTGCCAGTAGTAAATTGAGAACTGAAGCTTTCTTT. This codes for CASSKLRTEAFF.

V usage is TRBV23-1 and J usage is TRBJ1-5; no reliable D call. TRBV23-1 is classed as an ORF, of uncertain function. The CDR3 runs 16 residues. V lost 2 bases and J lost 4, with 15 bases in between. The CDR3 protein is CASSQAGGGRNQPQHF. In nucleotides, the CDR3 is TGCGCCAGCAGTCAAGCAGGAGGAGGCCGTAATCAGCCCCAGCATTTT.

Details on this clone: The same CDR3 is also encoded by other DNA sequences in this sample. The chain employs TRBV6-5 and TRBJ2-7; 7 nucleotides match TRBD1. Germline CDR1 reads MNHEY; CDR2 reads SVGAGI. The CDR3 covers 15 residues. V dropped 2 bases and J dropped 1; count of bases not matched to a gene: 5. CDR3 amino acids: CASSYRDRGSYEQYF. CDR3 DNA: TGTGCCAGCAGTTACAGGGACAGAGGTTCCTACGAGCAGTACTTC.

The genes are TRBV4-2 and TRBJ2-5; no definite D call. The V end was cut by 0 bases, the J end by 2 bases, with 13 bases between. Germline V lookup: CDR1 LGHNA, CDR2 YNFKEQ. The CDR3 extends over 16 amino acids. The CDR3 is CASSQESTQFQETQYF. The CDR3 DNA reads TGTGCCAGCAGCCAAGAATCTACCCAATTTCAAGAGACCCAGTACTTC.

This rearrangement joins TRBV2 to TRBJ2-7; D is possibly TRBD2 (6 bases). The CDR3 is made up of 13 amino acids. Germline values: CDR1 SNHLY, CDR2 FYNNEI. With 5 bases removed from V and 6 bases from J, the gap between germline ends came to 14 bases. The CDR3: CASSYSPGGEQYF. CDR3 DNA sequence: TGTGCCAGCAGTTACTCCCCCGGGGGCGAGCAGTACTTC.

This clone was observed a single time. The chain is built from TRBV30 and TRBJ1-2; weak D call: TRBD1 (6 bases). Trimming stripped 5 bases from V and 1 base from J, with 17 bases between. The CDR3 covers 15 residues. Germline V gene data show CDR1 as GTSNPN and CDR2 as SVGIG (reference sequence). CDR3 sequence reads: CAWGRGAGVNYGYTF. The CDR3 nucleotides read TGTGCCTGGGGTCGGGGGGCAGGCGTTAACTATGGCTACACCTTC. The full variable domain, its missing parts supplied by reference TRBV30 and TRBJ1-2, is SQTIHQWPATLVQPVGSPLSLECTVEGTSNPNLYWYRQAAGRGLQLLFYSVGIGQISSEVPQNLSASRPQDRQFILSSKKLLLSDSGFYLCAWGRGAGVNYGYTFGSGTRLTVV.

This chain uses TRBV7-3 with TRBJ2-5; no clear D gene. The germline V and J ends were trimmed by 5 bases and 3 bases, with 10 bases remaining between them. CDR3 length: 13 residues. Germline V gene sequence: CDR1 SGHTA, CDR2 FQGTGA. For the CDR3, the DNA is TGTGCCAGCAGCCAAACTACTAAAGAGACCCAGTACTTC. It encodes CASSQTTKETQYF.

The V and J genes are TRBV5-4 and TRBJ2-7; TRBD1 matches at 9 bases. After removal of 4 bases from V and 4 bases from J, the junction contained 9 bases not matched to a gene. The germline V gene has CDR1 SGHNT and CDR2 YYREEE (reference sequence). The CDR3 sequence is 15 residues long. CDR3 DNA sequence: TGTGCCAGCAGCCCGTCACAGGGGGCGCAGTACGAGCAGTACGTC. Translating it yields CASSPSQGAQYEQYV.

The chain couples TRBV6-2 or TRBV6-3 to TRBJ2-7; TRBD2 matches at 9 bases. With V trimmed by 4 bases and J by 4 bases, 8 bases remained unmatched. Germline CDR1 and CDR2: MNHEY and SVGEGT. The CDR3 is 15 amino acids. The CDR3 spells CASSFGAGGLYEQYF. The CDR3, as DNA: TGTGCCAGCAGTTTCGGAGCGGGAGGTCTTTACGAGCAGTACTTC.

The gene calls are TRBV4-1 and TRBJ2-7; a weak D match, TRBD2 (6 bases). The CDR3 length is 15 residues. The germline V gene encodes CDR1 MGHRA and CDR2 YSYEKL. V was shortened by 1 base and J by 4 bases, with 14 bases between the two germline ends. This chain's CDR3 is CASSQVGGVNYEQYF. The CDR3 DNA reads TGCGCCAGCAGCCAAGTAGGAGGGGTGAATTACGAGCAGTACTTC.

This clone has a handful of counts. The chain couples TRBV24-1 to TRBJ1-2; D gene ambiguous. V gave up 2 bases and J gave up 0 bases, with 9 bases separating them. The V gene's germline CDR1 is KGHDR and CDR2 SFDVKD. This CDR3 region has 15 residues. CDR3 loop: CATSDSDTPNYGYTF. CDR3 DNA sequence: TGTGCCACCAGTGATTCCGACACGCCTAACTATGGCTACACCTTC.

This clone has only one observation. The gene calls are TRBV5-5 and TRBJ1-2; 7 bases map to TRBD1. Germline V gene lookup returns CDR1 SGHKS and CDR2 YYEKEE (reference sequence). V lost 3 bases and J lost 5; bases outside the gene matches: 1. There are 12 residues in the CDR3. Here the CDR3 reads CASSWTGYGYTF. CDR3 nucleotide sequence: TGTGCCAGCAGCTGGACAGGATATGGCTACACCTTC.

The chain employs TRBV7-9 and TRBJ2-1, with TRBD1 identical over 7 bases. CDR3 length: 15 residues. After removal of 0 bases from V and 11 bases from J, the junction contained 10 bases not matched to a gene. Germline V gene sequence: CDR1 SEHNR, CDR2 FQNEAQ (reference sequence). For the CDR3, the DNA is TGTGCCAGCAGCTTAGCGGGACAGCGGAAGGTTAAGCAGTTCTTC. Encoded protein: CASSLAGQRKVKQFF. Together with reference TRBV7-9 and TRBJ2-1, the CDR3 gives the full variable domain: DTGVSQNPRHKITKRGQNVTFRCDPISEHNRLYWYRQTLGQGPEFLTYFQNEAQLEKSRLLSDRFSAERPKGSFSTLEIQRTEQGDSAMYLCASSLAGQRKVKQFFGPGTRLTVL.

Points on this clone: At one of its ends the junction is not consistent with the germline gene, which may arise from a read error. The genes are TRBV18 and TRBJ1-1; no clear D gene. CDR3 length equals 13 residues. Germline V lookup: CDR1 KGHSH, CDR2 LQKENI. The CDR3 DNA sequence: TGTGCCAGCTCCCCACCTGGCAACACTGAAGCTTTCTTT. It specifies CASSPPGNTEAFF.